This T cell receptor (beta chain) was sequenced in a study of T cell responses to AZD1222 COVID-19 vaccine. Study details: Pooled in the analysis were second doses at about 4 or about 12 weeks. General study results and limits: There were mostly white British donors and more females than males, and clonal diversity was possibly underestimated. When two AZD1222 doses had been given, Spike-specific TCR breadth and depth rose.

Repertoires were generated with immunoSEQ multiplex PCR, while TCRdb's copy carries only in-frame clones and drops some. The sample lists about 120,000 clones, 75% to 95% occurring once. V trimming: 5 bases; J trimming: 6 bases; junction bases outside the gene matches: 8. Per germline, CDR1 SGHAT and CDR2 FQNNGV. The CDR3 is 16 residues long. With respect to this clone: Its antigen is unidentified.

Here the sequenced sample was peripheral blood, taken on day 0 of AZD1222 vaccination. The J gene is TRBJ2-1, the V gene TRBV11-2; 12 bases agree with TRBD2. The TCR originated in an adult in good health. The CDR3 coding sequence is TGTGCCAGCAGCATGAGACTAGCGGGAGCGGGCAATGAGCAGTTCTTC. Translating gives CASSMRLAGAGNEQFF.